The rows below give T cell receptor beta chains drawn from one sample of a study of identical twins. TCRdb reprocessed the 5' RACE reads with MiXCR, giving one entry per CDR3 protein. The sample includes approximately 1.8 million distinct CDR3 sequences, around 33% of them seen just once. The sample consisted of cord blood. The origin of the receptors is a newborn girl in good health. CDR3s include the opening cysteine and the closing phenylalanine or tryptophan. Each record gives: D gene, V gene, CDR3 length, J gene, CDR3 protein. A D gene is named only where the DNA matches it firmly.

-	TRBV7-9	13	TRBJ2-1	CASSLEGGDEQFF
TRBD2	TRBV5-1	15	TRBJ2-5	CASRGLAGPQETQYF
-	TRBV29-1	15	TRBJ1-5	CSHWTKAVLNQPQHF
-	TRBV4-1	17	TRBJ1-1	CASSQVPVPNGGAGAFF
-	TRBV7-8	15	TRBJ2-1	CASSLPRDLRAEQFF
-	TRBV5-1	15	TRBJ2-5	CASSLVVFGLREQYF
-	TRBV20-1	15	TRBJ1-1	CSARAAGWMNTEAFF
TRBD2	TRBV27	16	TRBJ2-3	CASSSTSGGSTDTQYF
-	TRBV2	15	TRBJ1-2	CASSEGYPANYGYTF
TRBD2	TRBV2	13	TRBJ2-3	CASSGTRRDTQYF
TRBD1	TRBV20-1	10	TRBJ2-1	CSAIDRGQFF
-	TRBV11-2	14	TRBJ2-7	CASSLVAPPYEQYF
TRBD1	TRBV6-5	12	TRBJ2-5	CASSRDRVGQYF
-	TRBV5-6	15	TRBJ2-7	CASSLVSSNSYEQYF
-	TRBV20-1	14	TRBJ2-2	CSAREAQGLGELFF
TRBD1	TRBV19	15	TRBJ2-1	CASSPWTGLWNEQFF
-	TRBV5-1	13	TRBJ2-3	CAGSLSPTDTLYF